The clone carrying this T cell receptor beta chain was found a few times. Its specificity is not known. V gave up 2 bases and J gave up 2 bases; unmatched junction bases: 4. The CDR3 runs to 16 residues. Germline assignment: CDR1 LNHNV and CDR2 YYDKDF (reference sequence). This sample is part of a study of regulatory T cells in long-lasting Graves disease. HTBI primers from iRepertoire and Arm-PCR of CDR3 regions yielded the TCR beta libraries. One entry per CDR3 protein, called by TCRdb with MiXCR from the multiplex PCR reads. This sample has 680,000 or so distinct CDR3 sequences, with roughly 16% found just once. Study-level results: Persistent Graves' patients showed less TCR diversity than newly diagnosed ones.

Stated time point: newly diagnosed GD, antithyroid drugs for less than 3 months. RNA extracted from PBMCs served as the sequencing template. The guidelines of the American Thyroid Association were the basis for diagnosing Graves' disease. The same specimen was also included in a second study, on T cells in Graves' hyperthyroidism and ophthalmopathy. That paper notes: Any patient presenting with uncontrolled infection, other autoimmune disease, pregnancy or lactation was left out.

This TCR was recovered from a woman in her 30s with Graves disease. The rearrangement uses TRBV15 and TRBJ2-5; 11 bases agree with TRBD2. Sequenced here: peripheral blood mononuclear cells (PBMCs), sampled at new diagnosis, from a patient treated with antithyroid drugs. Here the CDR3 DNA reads TGTGCCACCAGCAGACCGGGACTAGCGGTACAAGAGACCCAGTACTTC. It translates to CATSRPGLAVQETQYF.